Listed below are T cell receptor beta chains from one sample, sequenced in a study of read filtering for tumor transcriptome and immune sequencing. MiXCR, applied by TCRdb to the reads, yields one record per CDR3 protein. This table holds approximately 57,000 distinct CDR3 sequences, about 12% found once. The source material was a population of CD138-negative cells sorted from bone marrow. All receptors derive from a donor aged 40 or over with multiple myeloma. Both conserved end residues are part of each CDR3. D genes are given only for firm matches. Size values are once, few and many counts, or a class for expanded clones, and some rows have none.

TRBD2 17 TRBJ2-1 many TRBV27 TGTGCCAGCAGCCTAGGACTAGCGGGGCCCCCCGGGGATGAGCAGTTCTTC CASSLGLAGPPGDEQFF
TRBD1 15 TRBJ2-3 once TRBV20-1 TGCAGTGCTAGAACCGGGACAGGGGGGTGTGATACGCAGTATTTT CSARTGTGGCDTQYF
NA 12 TRBJ1-1 many TRBV6-5 TGTGCCAGCAGTTACGGAAAAACTGAAGCTTTCTTT CASSYGKTEAFF
NA 15 TRBJ2-7 few TRBV27 TGTGCCAGCAGTCACTCTCAGGGGTGGTCCTACGAGCAGTACTTC CASSHSQGWSYEQYF
NA 13 TRBJ1-4 many TRBV20-1 TGCAGCCCAGCACTCGGGGTCGGTGAAAAACTGTTTTTT CSPALGVGEKLFF
NA 14 TRBJ1-1 many TRBV6-1 TGTGCCAGCATTAGTCTCGCAGGGAACACTGAAGCTTTCTTT CASISLAGNTEAFF
NA 12 TRBJ1-1 many TRBV5-1 TGCGCCAGCACCGGCAGTAACACTGAAGCTTTCTTT CASTGSNTEAFF
TRBD1 15 TRBJ1-4 few TRBV20-1 TGCAGTGCTCCCTCCTCAGGGGGGACTAATGATAAACTGTTTTTT CSAPSSGGTNDKLFF
NA 12 TRBJ2-1 many TRBV7-9 TGTGCCAAGGAACAGGGTTACAATGAGCAGTTCTTC CAKEQGYNEQFF
NA 13 TRBJ2-5 many TRBV29-1 TGCAGCGTTGCGAGACTAGGGCGAGAGACCCAGTACTTC CSVARLGRETQYF
TRBD1 14 TRBJ2-7 many TRBV6-5 TGTGCCAGCAGCCGCGGACAGGGAAACTACGAGCAGTACTTC CASSRGQGNYEQYF
TRBD1 16 TRBJ2-3 many TRBV20-1 TGCAGTGCCGGCGGGCAGGGGGCTCACGGTACAGATACGCAGTATTTT CSAGGQGAHGTDTQYF
NA 14 TRBJ1-5 many TRBV2 TGTGCCAGCAGCGTAGGGCAGGGGAAGCAGCCCCAGCATTTT CASSVGQGKQPQHF
NA 15 TRBJ1-1 many TRBV10-3 TGTGCCATCAGTGAACCCGGACATTCGAACACTGAAGCTTTCTTT CAISEPGHSNTEAFF
NA 14 TRBJ1-2 many TRBV5-1 TGCGCCAGCAGCCGTTCGACAGGAGTCGATGGCTACACCTTC CASSRSTGVDGYTF
NA 15 TRBJ1-1 many TRBV5-1 TGCGCCAGCAGCTGGGGACGGGGAATGGACACTGAAGCTTTCTTT CASSWGRGMDTEAFF
NA 12 TRBJ2-1 many TRBV7-6 TGTGCTAGCAGCGGGGACAGCCTAAGGCAGTTCTTC CASSGDSLRQFF
TRBD2 16 TRBJ2-7 many TRBV6-6 TGTGCCAGCAGTTACTTGGGGACTAGCGGGGCCTACGAGCAGTACTTC CASSYLGTSGAYEQYF
NA 16 TRBJ2-4 many TRBV12-3/TRBV12-4 TGTGCCAGCAGGCTCTGGTTGATAGGACAGAAAAACATTCAGTACTTC CASRLWLIGQKNIQYF
NA 12 TRBJ1-1 many TRBV28 TGTGCCTCCGGCGGGAAACGGTCTGAAGCTTTCTTT CASGGKRSEAFF
NA 16 TRBJ1-6 many TRBV12-3/TRBV12-4 TGTGCCAGCAGTTTGGGCGGAAGCTCCTATAATTCACCCCTCCACTTT CASSLGGSSYNSPLHF
NA 15 TRBJ2-3 many TRBV6-6 TGTGCCAGCAGGGGAAGGGTTACTAGCACAGATACGCAGTATTTT CASRGRVTSTDTQYF
NA 15 TRBJ2-2 many TRBV29-1 TGCAGCGTTTCGCCGGGATTTGAGGGTACCGGGGAGCTGTTTTTT CSVSPGFEGTGELFF
TRBD1 16 TRBJ2-1 many TRBV5-1 TGCGCCAGCAGCTTGGGGACAGGGGACGTCTACAATGAGCAGTTCTTC CASSLGTGDVYNEQFF
TRBD2 14 TRBJ2-4 many TRBV7-3 TGTGCCAGCAGCTCTGGACTAGGTCAGGGCATTCAGTACTTC CASSSGLGQGIQYF
TRBD2 13 TRBJ2-3 many TRBV29-1 TGCAGCTCCCGGACTAGATTCACAGATACGCAGTATTTT CSSRTRFTDTQYF
NA 14 TRBJ2-3 many TRBV5-1 TGCGCCAGCAGCTCAGGGCTGAGCACAGATACGCAGTATTTT CASSSGLSTDTQYF
NA 15 TRBJ1-1 many TRBV7-3 TGTGCCAGCAGCTTAATTCCCGGGGGGAGGACTGAAGCTTTCTTT CASSLIPGGRTEAFF
NA 10 TRBJ2-7 many TRBV7-9 TGTGCCAGCAGCTCCTACGAGCAGTACTTC CASSSYEQYF
NA 13 TRBJ2-5 many TRBV11-2 TGTGCCAGCAGCTTAGCCGACGCAGGGACCCAGTACTTC CASSLADAGTQYF
NA 15 TRBJ1-3 NA TRBV6-1 TGTGCCAGCAGTGAGATTGGGTTCTCTGGAAACACCATATATTTT CASSEIGFSGNTIYF
TRBD1 14 TRBJ2-2 many TRBV10-2 TGCGCCACTTCGGGACAGTCGAACACCGGGGAGCTGTTTTTT CATSGQSNTGELFF
NA 15 TRBJ1-5 many TRBV7-8 TGTGCCAGCAGCTTACCCGGACAGCGCAATCAGCCCCAGCATTTT CASSLPGQRNQPQHF
NA 17 TRBJ1-5 few TRBV6-1 TGTGCCAGCAGTGAAGCGGCAATGGGCGCGTACAATCAGCCCCAGCATTTT CASSEAAMGAYNQPQHF
NA 13 TRBJ1-1 many TRBV5-1 TGCGCCAGCGGGAGAGAGGGGAACACTGAAGCTTTCTTT CASGREGNTEAFF
TRBD2 13 TRBJ2-3 many TRBV4-1 TGCGCCAGCAGCCACGGGCGGGAGGATACGCAGTATTTT CASSHGREDTQYF
NA 14 TRBJ2-5 many TRBV7-2 TGTGCCAGCAGCTTAGGCAGGGCTTTAGAGACCCAGTACTTC CASSLGRALETQYF
NA 16 TRBJ1-1 many TRBV4-1 TGCGCCAGCAGCCAAGATGGGGGGGGCTTGAACACTGAAGCTTTCTTT CASSQDGGGLNTEAFF
NA 14 TRBJ2-1 few TRBV20-1 TGCAGTGCCCCTCCGGCAGGGCCCTACAATGAGCAGTTCTTC CSAPPAGPYNEQFF
NA 12 TRBJ1-2 NA TRBV7-9 TGTGCCAGCAGCGGAGCTAACTATGGCTACACCTTC CASSGANYGYTF
NA 11 TRBJ2-1 many TRBV5-1 TGCGCCAGCAGCTTGGAGGGAGCGCAGGTCTTC CASSLEGAQVF
NA 14 TRBJ2-3 many TRBV10-1 TGCGCCAGCAGTTTTGGGGACCTCTACGATACGCAGTATTTT CASSFGDLYDTQYF
TRBD1 16 TRBJ2-2 many TRBV5-1 TGCGCCAGCAGCAGGAGGACAGGGACTAACACCGGGGAGCTGTTTTTT CASSRRTGTNTGELFF
NA 15 TRBJ1-5 NA TRBV29-1 TGCAGCGTTGTTTTGGGGACGCTTGGCAACCAGACCCAGCATTTT CSVVLGTLGNQTQHF
NA 16 TRBJ2-2 many TRBV6-5 TGTGCCAGCAGTGACCCCTCCAGTATCCCAACCGGGGAGCTGTTTTTT CASSDPSSIPTGELFF
NA 15 TRBJ2-2 many TRBV12-3/TRBV12-4 TGTGCCAGCAGTTTATCTATCGGGGACTCCGGGGAGCTGTTTTTT CASSLSIGDSGELFF
TRBD1 15 TRBJ1-5 many TRBV19 TGTGCCAGTAGTCCGGGACAGACTCGCAATCAGCCCCAGCATTTT CASSPGQTRNQPQHF
NA 13 TRBJ2-7 many TRBV5-6 TGTGCCAGCAGCGCGGGACCCAGCTACGAGCAGTACTTC CASSAGPSYEQYF
TRBD1 13 TRBJ1-1 many TRBV3-1 TGTGCCAGCAAAACTACAGGGGGTGGTGGAGCTTTCTTT CASKTTGGGGAFF
NA 16 TRBJ2-5 many TRBV5-1 TGCGCCAGCACCCTACCTGAGGGGGGAGTAGGAGAGACCCAGTACTTC CASTLPEGGVGETQYF
NA 14 TRBJ2-5 many TRBV20-1 TGCAGTGCTCGCAGGCAGCCAGGAGAAGAGACCCAGTACTTC CSARRQPGEETQYF